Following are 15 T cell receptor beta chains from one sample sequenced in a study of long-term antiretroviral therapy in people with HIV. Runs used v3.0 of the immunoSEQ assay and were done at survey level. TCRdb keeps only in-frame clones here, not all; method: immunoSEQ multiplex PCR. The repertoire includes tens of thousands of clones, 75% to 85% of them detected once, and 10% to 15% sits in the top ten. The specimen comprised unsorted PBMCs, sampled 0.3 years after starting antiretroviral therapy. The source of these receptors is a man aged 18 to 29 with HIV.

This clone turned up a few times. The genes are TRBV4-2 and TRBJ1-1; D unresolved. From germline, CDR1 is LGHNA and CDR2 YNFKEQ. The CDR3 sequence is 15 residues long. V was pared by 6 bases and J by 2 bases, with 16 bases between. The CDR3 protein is CASSLEVAYNTEAFF. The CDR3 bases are TGTGCCAGCAGTCTCGAAGTGGCTTACAACACTGAAGCTTTCTTT.

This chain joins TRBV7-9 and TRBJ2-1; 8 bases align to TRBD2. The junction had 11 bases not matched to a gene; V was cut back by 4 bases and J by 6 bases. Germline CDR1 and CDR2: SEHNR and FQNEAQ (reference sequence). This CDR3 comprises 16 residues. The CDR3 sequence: CASSSKLAVYTNEQFF. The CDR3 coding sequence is TGTGCCAGCAGCTCGAAACTAGCGGTTTATACCAATGAGCAGTTCTTC.

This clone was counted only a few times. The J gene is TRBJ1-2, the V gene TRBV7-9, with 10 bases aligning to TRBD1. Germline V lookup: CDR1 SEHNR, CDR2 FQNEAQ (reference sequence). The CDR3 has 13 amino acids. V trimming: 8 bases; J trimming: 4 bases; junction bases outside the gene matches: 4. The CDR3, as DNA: TGTGCCAGCCTTAGGACAGGGGGCTATGGCTACACCTTC. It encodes CASLRTGGYGYTF.

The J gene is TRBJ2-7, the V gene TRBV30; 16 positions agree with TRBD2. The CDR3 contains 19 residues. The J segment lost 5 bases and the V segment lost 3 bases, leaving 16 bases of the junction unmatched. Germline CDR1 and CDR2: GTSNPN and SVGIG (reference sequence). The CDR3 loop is CAWRVVTGLAGGRLNEQYF. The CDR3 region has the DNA TGTGCCTGGAGGGTGGTTACGGGACTAGCGGGAGGGAGGTTGAACGAGCAGTACTTC.

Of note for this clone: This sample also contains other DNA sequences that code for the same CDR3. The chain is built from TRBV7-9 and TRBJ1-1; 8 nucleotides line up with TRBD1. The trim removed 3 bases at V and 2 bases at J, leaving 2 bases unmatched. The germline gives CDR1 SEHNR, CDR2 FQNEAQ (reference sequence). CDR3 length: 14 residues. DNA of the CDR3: TGTGCCAGCAGCTTGGGACAGGTTAACACTGAAGCTTTCTTT. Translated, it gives CASSLGQVNTEAFF.

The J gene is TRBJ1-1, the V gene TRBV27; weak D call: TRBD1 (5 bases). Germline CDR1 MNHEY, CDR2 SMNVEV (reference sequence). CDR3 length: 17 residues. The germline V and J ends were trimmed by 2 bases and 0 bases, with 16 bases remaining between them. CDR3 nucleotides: TGTGCCAGCAGTTTAATGGGCGCAGGGCCCTTGAACACTGAAGCTTTCTTT. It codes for CASSLMGAGPLNTEAFF.

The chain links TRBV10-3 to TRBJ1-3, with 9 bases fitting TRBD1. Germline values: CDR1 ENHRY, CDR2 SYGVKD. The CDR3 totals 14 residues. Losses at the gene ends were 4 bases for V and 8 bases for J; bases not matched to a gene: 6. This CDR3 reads CAISGGTGRDTIYF. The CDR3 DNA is TGTGCCATCAGTGGGGGGACAGGGAGAGACACCATATATTTT.

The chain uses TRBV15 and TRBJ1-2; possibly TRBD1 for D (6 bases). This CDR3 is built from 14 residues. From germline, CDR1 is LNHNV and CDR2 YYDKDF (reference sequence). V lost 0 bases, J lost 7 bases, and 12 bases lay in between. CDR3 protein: CATSRDRGGLGYTF. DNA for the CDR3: TGTGCCACCAGCAGAGATCGGGGGGGGCTTGGCTACACCTTC. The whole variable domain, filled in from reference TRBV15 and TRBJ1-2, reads DAMVIQNPRYQVTQFGKPVTLSCSQTLNHNVMYWYQQKSSQAPKLLFHYYDKDFNNEADTPDNFQSRRPNTSFCFLDIRSPGLGDTAMYLCATSRDRGGLGYTFGSGTRLTVV.

CDR3 residues: CASRAGLFVSTDTQYF. The CDR3 bases are TGTGCCAGCAGGGCGGGATTATTCGTGAGCACAGATACGCAGTATTTT. This chain joins TRBV11-2 and TRBJ2-3; possibly TRBD2 for D (6 bases). The CDR3 spans 16 residues. CDR1 and CDR2 from the germline V gene are SGHAT and FQNNGV. V shed 6 bases and J shed 0 bases, with 16 bases lying between them.

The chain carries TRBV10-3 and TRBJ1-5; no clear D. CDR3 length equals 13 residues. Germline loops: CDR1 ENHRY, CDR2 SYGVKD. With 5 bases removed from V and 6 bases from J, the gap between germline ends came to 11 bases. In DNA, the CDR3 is TGTGCCATCAGTTCCGATGAGGTTCAGCCCCAGCATTTT. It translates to CAISSDEVQPQHF.

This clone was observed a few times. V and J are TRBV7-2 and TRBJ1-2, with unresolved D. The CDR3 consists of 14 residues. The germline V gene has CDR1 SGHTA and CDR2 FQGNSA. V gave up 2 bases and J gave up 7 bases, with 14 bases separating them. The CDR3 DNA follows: TGTGCCAGCAGCTTAATCGGCGGGAGATCTGGCTACACCTTC. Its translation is CASSLIGGRSGYTF.

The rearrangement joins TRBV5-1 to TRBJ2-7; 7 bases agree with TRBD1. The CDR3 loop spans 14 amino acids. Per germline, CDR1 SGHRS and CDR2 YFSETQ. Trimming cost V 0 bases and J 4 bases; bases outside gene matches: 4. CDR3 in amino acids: CASSLEGARYEQYF. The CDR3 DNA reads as TGCGCCAGCAGCTTGGAGGGGGCGCGGTACGAGCAGTACTTC.

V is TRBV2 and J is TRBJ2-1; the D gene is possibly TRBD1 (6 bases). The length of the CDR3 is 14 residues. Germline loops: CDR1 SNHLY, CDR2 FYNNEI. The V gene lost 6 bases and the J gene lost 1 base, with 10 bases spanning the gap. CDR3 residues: CASSRQASYNEQFF. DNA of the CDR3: TGTGCCAGCAGCCGACAGGCTTCCTACAATGAGCAGTTCTTC.

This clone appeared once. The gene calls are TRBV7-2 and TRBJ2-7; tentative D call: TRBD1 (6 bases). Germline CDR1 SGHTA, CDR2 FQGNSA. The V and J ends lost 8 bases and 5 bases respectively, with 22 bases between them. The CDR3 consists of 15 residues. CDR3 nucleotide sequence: TGTGCCAGCGCCACTCAGGCAGGGGAAACAGACGAGCAGTACTTC. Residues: CASATQAGETDEQYF.

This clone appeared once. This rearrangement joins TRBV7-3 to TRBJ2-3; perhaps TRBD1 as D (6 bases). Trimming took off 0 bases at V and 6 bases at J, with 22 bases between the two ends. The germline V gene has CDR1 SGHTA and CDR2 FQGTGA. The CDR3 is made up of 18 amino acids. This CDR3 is CASSLTRLGTPKGDTQYF. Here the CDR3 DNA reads TGTGCCAGCAGCTTAACCCGTTTAGGGACACCTAAAGGGGATACGCAGTATTTT.